This TCR beta chain was documented in a study of T-cell reconstitution after alpha-beta-depleted transplantation in children. During its preparation, the TCRbeta library received unique molecular identifiers. TCRdb re-analysed the PCR reads in MiXCR, keeping a single row per CDR3 protein. The repertoire includes 400,000 to 500,000 distinct CDR3 sequences, about 11% of them detected once, and about 5% sits in the top ten. Trimming took 1 base from V and 7 from J, leaving 10 bases between them. This CDR3 is built from 13 residues. Germline V lookup: CDR1 SGHDN, CDR2 FVKESK. This clonotype turned up a few times.

V and J are TRBV14 and TRBJ1-2, with a possible D match to TRBD1 (6 bases). The TCR comes from a human donor who donated a stem cell graft to a child with acute myeloid leukemia. The sample consisted of PBMCs from the stem cell graft donor, taken from the stem cell graft. DNA of the CDR3: TGTGCCAGCAGCCAAGCCGGGACATCTGGCTACACCTTC. Protein sequence: CASSQAGTSGYTF.